This is a list of T cell receptor beta chains from one sample in a study of T cells in Graves' hyperthyroidism and ophthalmopathy. TCRdb itself ran the multiplex PCR reads through MiXCR, one entry per CDR3 protein. The table shows some 600,000 distinct CDR3 sequences, with about 15% occurring only once. Material for sequencing was blood. The receptors originated from a young woman with Graves' hyperthyroidism that later progressed to Graves' ophthalmopathy. CDR3s include the opening cysteine and the closing phenylalanine or tryptophan. D genes are given only for firm matches. For some rows the clone size is stated as once, few or many, or as a class when expanded; others skip it.

V gene: TRBV30; D gene: NA; J gene: TRBJ1-5; clone size: NA; CDR3 DNA: TGTGCCTGGAGTATCGGACCGACAGGTCTTGGTCAGCCCCAGCATTTT; CDR3 protein: CAWSIGPTGLGQPQHF
V gene: TRBV27; D gene: NA; J gene: TRBJ1-6; clone size: many; CDR3 DNA: TGTGCCAGCAGTTTACCTGATAATTCACCCCTCCACTTT; CDR3 protein: CASSLPDNSPLHF
V gene: TRBV7-2; D gene: TRBD1; J gene: TRBJ2-7; clone size: many; CDR3 DNA: TGTGCCAGCAGCTTACGTCCGACAGGGGGGAGATACGAGCAGTACTTC; CDR3 protein: CASSLRPTGGRYEQYF
V gene: TRBV13; D gene: NA; J gene: TRBJ2-1; clone size: NA; CDR3 DNA: TGTGCCAGCAGCTTAGCCAGGTGGGGTGACCAGTTCTTC; CDR3 protein: CASSLARWGDQFF
V gene: TRBV18; D gene: TRBD1; J gene: TRBJ1-4; clone size: many; CDR3 DNA: TGTGCCAGCTCACCACCGGGACAGCCTAATGAAAAACTGTTTTTT; CDR3 protein: CASSPPGQPNEKLFF
V gene: TRBV28; D gene: NA; J gene: TRBJ2-4; clone size: NA; CDR3 DNA: TGTGCCAGCAGTTTAACGTACCCAGAGGCCAAAAACATTCAGTACTTC; CDR3 protein: CASSLTYPEAKNIQYF
V gene: TRBV2; D gene: TRBD1; J gene: TRBJ1-1; clone size: many; CDR3 DNA: TGTGCCAGCAGGGAATTACAGGGGGGGACTGAAGCTTTCTTT; CDR3 protein: CASRELQGGTEAFF
V gene: TRBV15; D gene: NA; J gene: TRBJ1-2; clone size: many; CDR3 DNA: TGTGCCACCACAGGGATCTATGGCTACACCTTC; CDR3 protein: CATTGIYGYTF
V gene: TRBV14; D gene: NA; J gene: TRBJ1-3; clone size: many; CDR3 DNA: TGTGCCAGCAGCCAAGGACCCGACAACACCATATATTTT; CDR3 protein: CASSQGPDNTIYF
V gene: TRBV11-2; D gene: NA; J gene: TRBJ2-2; clone size: many; CDR3 DNA: TGTGCCAGCAGCCAATTAGCGAGGACCGCCGGGGAGCTGTTTTTT; CDR3 protein: CASSQLARTAGELFF
V gene: TRBV5-5; D gene: NA; J gene: TRBJ2-1; clone size: NA; CDR3 DNA: TGTGCCAGCAGCTTGGCCGGGGCGCGCCACAATGAGCAGTTCTTC; CDR3 protein: CASSLAGARHNEQFF
V gene: TRBV6-2/TRBV6-3; D gene: TRBD2; J gene: TRBJ2-1; clone size: many; CDR3 DNA: TGTGCCAGCAGATTCGACCTTAGCGCGGGAGATAGTGATGAGCAGTTCTTC; CDR3 protein: CASRFDLSAGDSDEQFF